The next 28 T cell receptor beta chains were all read from a single sample in a study of blood T cell repertoires in COVID-19. Assay: immunoSEQ multiplex PCR; the TCRdb copy retains only in-frame clones and omits some. In the table there are 200,000 or so clones, more than 80% of which are singletons. Sequencing was done on a sample of peripheral blood. Every receptor here comes from a man aged 30-40 years with COVID-19, enrolled during active disease.

The rearrangement joins TRBV4-3 to TRBJ1-1; 8 nucleotides agree with TRBD1. J gave up 3 bases and V 4 bases, and 7 bases lay outside the gene matches. Germline CDR1 is LGHNA and CDR2 is YSLEER. CDR3 length: 15 residues. The CDR3 sequence: CASSPVDRVDTEAFF. The DNA of the CDR3 is TGCGCCAGCAGCCCAGTGGACAGGGTCGACACTGAAGCTTTCTTT.

The rearrangement joins TRBV5-1 to TRBJ1-2; D might be TRBD1 (6 bases). V gave up 4 bases and J gave up 8 bases, with 24 bases separating them. There are 16 residues in the CDR3. The germline gives CDR1 SGHRS, CDR2 YFSETQ. CDR3: CASSPGGGGLDIGYTF. CDR3 coding DNA: TGCGCCAGCAGCCCTGGGGGCGGTGGACTGGATATAGGCTACACCTTC.

The chain links TRBV7-9 to TRBJ1-2; D gene uncertain. The V gene lost 2 bases and the J gene lost 2 bases, with 18 bases spanning the gap. This CDR3 contains 17 residues. Germline V gene data show CDR1 as SEHNR and CDR2 as FQNEAQ (reference sequence). CDR3 in amino acids: CASSLWRMDFTNYGYTF. CDR3 nucleotides: TGTGCCAGCAGCTTATGGAGAATGGATTTTACCAACTATGGCTACACCTTC.

The chain has TRBV5-1 and TRBJ1-6; D ambiguous. Trimming cost V 4 bases and J 0 bases, with 5 bases left between them. This CDR3 contains 14 residues. Germline V gene data show CDR1 as SGHRS and CDR2 as YFSETQ. In DNA form, the CDR3 reads TGCGCCAGCAGCGTCGGCTCCTATAATTCACCCCTCCACTTT. It is translated as CASSVGSYNSPLHF.

The chain carries TRBV12-3 or TRBV12-4 and TRBJ1-2, with D possibly being TRBD1 (5 bases). With 3 bases removed from V and 6 bases from J, the gap between germline ends came to 8 bases. This CDR3 has 12 residues. The CDR3 nucleotides are TGTGCCAGCAGTTTGGGAGGGGATGGCTACACCTTC. Its translation is CASSLGGDGYTF.

This chain connects TRBV13 to TRBJ1-2, with D hard to call. V was clipped by 2 bases and J by 0 bases, with 10 bases between them. There are 15 residues in the CDR3. Germline CDR1 and CDR2: PRHDT and FYEKMQ (reference sequence). Here the CDR3 reads CASSLRVRANYGYTF. CDR3 sequence (DNA): TGTGCCAGCAGCTTACGGGTCCGAGCTAACTATGGCTACACCTTC.

This chain connects TRBV6-5 to TRBJ2-7, with a weak D call TRBD2 (5 bases). This CDR3 region has 13 residues. The germline gives CDR1 MNHEY, CDR2 SVGAGI. The V end lost 2 bases, the J end lost 11 bases, and 16 bases lay between the germline ends. CDR3 loop: CASSYRPEGEEYF. The DNA of the CDR3 is TGTGCCAGCAGTTACCGGCCTGAGGGTGAGGAGTACTTC.

The chain recombines TRBV5-6 with TRBJ2-3, with no clear D. CDR1 is SGHDT, CDR2 YYEEEE, per germline. The CDR3 runs to 14 residues. V was cut by 4 bases and J by 1 base, with 10 bases left in between. The CDR3 loop is CASSLWARTDTQYF. In nucleotides, the CDR3 is TGTGCCAGCAGCCTTTGGGCCCGCACAGATACGCAGTATTTT. Full variable domain (rest looked up from reference TRBV5-6 and TRBJ2-3): DAGVTQSPTHLIKTRGQQVTLRCSPKSGHDTVSWYQQALGQGPQFIFQYYEEEERQRGNFPDRFSGHQFPNYSSELNVNALLLGDSALYLCASSLWARTDTQYFGPGTRLTVL.

The chain combines TRBV24-1 with TRBJ1-3; 7 bases are shared with TRBD1. Germline lookup yields CDR1 KGHDR and CDR2 SFDVKD. CDR3 length: 14 residues. V shed 7 bases, J shed 0 bases, and the junction held 2 bases outside the gene matches. CDR3 nucleotide sequence: TGTGCCACCAGAGGGACAGACTCTGGAAACACCATATATTTT. Translating it yields CATRGTDSGNTIYF.

This chain links TRBV6-5 with TRBJ1-2, with no clear D. This CDR3 has 14 residues. CDR1 is MNHEY and CDR2 is SVGAGI in the germline V gene. Trimming shortened V by 7 bases and J by 4 bases, and 16 bases separated the two germline ends. The CDR3 DNA reads as TGTGCCAGCACCCCAACGATTGGAGGCTATGGCTACACCTTC. Amino acid sequence: CASTPTIGGYGYTF.

This chain connects TRBV28 to TRBJ2-7, with D possibly TRBD1 on 5 matching bases. V lost 4 bases to trimming and J lost 3 bases, with 13 bases between them. The CDR3 covers 14 residues. The germline V gene has CDR1 MDHEN and CDR2 SYDVKM. Written as DNA, the CDR3 is TGTGCCAGCAGTTCAACCGACAGATTCTACGAGCAGTACTTC. The encoded protein is CASSSTDRFYEQYF.

The chain joins TRBV6-2 or TRBV6-3 to TRBJ1-3; 10 nucleotides agree with TRBD1. Germline-derived CDR1 and CDR2 are MNHEY and SVGEGT. The CDR3 consists of 18 residues. V lost 2 bases to trimming and J lost 0 bases; unmatched junction nucleotides: 7. CDR3 loop: CASSYRTGGKLSGNTIYF. The CDR3 DNA reads as TGTGCCAGCAGTTACAGGACAGGGGGTAAACTCTCTGGAAACACCATATATTTT.

V usage is TRBV12-3 or TRBV12-4 and J usage is TRBJ1-2, with 7 positions matching TRBD1. The CDR3 has 13 amino acids. V lost 6 bases, J lost 5 bases, and 6 bases stayed unmatched. CDR3 sequence: CASRRGQLYGYTF. Here the CDR3 DNA reads TGTGCCAGCAGACGGGGACAGCTGTATGGCTACACCTTC.

J is TRBJ1-5 and V is TRBV6-5, with D unresolved. CDR1 is MNHEY, CDR2 SVGAGI, per germline. The CDR3 contains 14 residues. The V and J ends lost 6 bases and 0 bases respectively, with 9 bases between them. The CDR3 loop is CASRYNYSNQPQHF. The CDR3 bases are TGTGCCAGCAGGTACAATTATAGCAATCAGCCCCAGCATTTT.

The rearrangement uses TRBV12-3 or TRBV12-4 and TRBJ1-1, with D hard to call. Trimming removed 6 bases at V and 7 bases at J, with 12 bases between. The CDR3 is 12 amino acids. DNA for the CDR3: TGTGCCAGCAGCCGGGAGGAGGGTGAAGCTTTCTTT. Its protein is CASSREEGEAFF.

The CDR3, as DNA: TGTGCCAGCAGCTTAATGACAGGGCCCTACGAGCAGTACTTC. Protein product: CASSLMTGPYEQYF. V and J are TRBV7-9 and TRBJ2-7; 7 bases fit TRBD1. J gave up 2 bases and V 2 bases, and 3 bases lay outside the gene matches. This CDR3 is 14 amino acids long. CDR1 and CDR2 (germline): SEHNR, FQNEAQ (reference sequence).

The chain recombines TRBV7-6 with TRBJ2-1, with a possible D match to TRBD1 (5 bases). Trimming removed 1 base at V and 7 bases at J, with 14 bases between. Germline assignment: CDR1 SGHVS and CDR2 FNYEAQ. The CDR3 runs to 15 residues. CDR3: CASSLDQGVWNEQFF. CDR3 coding DNA: TGTGCCAGCAGCTTAGACCAGGGCGTTTGGAATGAGCAGTTCTTC. Filled out from reference TRBV7-6 and TRBJ2-1, the complete variable domain reads GAGVSQSPRYKVTKRGQDVALRCDPISGHVSLYWYRQALGQGPEFLTYFNYEAQQDKSGLPNDRFSAERPEGSISTLTIQRTEQRDSAMYRCASSLDQGVWNEQFFGPGTRLTVL.

This clone has a single count. The CDR3 protein is CASSLTTTGELFF. For the CDR3, the DNA is TGTGCCAGCAGCTTAACTACTACCGGGGAGCTGTTTTTT. J is TRBJ2-2 and V is TRBV7-3, with unresolved D. Germline CDR1 SGHTA, CDR2 FQGTGA. The CDR3 length is 13 residues. Trimming took off 0 bases at V and 5 bases at J, with 4 bases between the two ends.

The rearrangement links TRBV5-4 to TRBJ1-4; D remains ambiguous. The V gene lost 2 bases and the J gene lost 6 bases, with 11 bases spanning the gap. The CDR3 runs to 14 residues. The germline CDR1 and CDR2 sequences are SGHNT and YYREEE (reference sequence). The CDR3 sequence is CASSFSGTDEKLFF. For the CDR3, the DNA is TGTGCCAGCAGCTTCTCCGGTACGGATGAAAAACTGTTTTTT.

The chain recombines TRBV6-2 or TRBV6-3 with TRBJ2-1; 7 positions match TRBD2. The CDR3 has 15 residues. Germline loops: CDR1 MNHEY, CDR2 SVGEGT. With V trimmed by 2 bases and J by 2 bases, 3 bases remained unmatched. CDR3 bases: TGTGCCAGCAGTTACCGAGCGGGACCCTACAATGAGCAGTTCTTC. Translated: CASSYRAGPYNEQFF.

The rearrangement joins TRBV29-1 to TRBJ2-1, with D uncertain. CDR3 size: 8 residues. V was pared by 7 bases and J by 11 bases, with 6 bases between. From germline, CDR1 is SQVTM and CDR2 ANQGSEA. The CDR3 DNA sequence: TGCAGCGCCGCGAAGCAGTTCTTC. It encodes CSAAKQFF.

This chain uses TRBV27 with TRBJ2-3; 9 bases are shared with TRBD1. CDR1 MNHEY and CDR2 SMNVEV come from the germline V gene (reference sequence). The CDR3 contains 14 residues. The J segment lost 7 bases and the V segment lost 6 bases, leaving 8 bases of the junction unmatched. The CDR3 sequence: CASRPQGAPNTQYF. The CDR3, as DNA: TGTGCCAGCAGGCCACAGGGGGCGCCCAATACGCAGTATTTT.

This chain connects TRBV28 to TRBJ1-5; tentative D call: TRBD1 (6 bases). This CDR3 is 16 amino acids long. From germline, CDR1 is MDHEN and CDR2 SYDVKM. Trimming shortened V by 5 bases and J by 1 base, and 15 bases separated the two germline ends. The CDR3 region is CASSTPGQSSNQPQHF. DNA for the CDR3: TGTGCCAGCAGTACCCCAGGACAGTCCAGCAATCAGCCCCAGCATTTT. The full variable domain, rest sourced from reference TRBV28 and TRBJ1-5, is DVKVTQSSRYLVKRTGEKVFLECVQDMDHENMFWYRQDPGLGLRLIYFSYDVKMKEKGDIPEGYSVSREKKERFSLILESASTNQTSMYLCASSTPGQSSNQPQHFGDGTRLSIL.

The chain has TRBV7-8 and TRBJ1-2; 9 nucleotides agree with TRBD1. The germline V gene encodes CDR1 SGHVS and CDR2 FQNEAQ. V trimming: 2 bases; J trimming: 3 bases; junction bases outside the gene matches: 4. The CDR3 has 15 amino acids. CDR3 sequence (DNA): TGTGCCAGCAGCTTAATCGGGACAGGGCACTATGGCTACACCTTC. This translates into CASSLIGTGHYGYTF. Together with reference TRBV7-8 and TRBJ1-2, the CDR3 gives the full variable domain: GAGVSQSPRYKVAKRGQDVALRCDPISGHVSLFWYQQALGQGPEFLTYFQNEAQLDKSGLPSDRFFAERPEGSVSTLKIQRTQQEDSAVYLCASSLIGTGHYGYTFGSGTRLTVV.

The chain joins TRBV6-5 to TRBJ2-1; D possibly corresponds to TRBD2 (6 bases). Looked up from germline, CDR1 is MNHEY and CDR2 is SVGAGI. The CDR3 consists of 15 residues. V was pared by 2 bases and J by 2 bases, with 10 bases between. The CDR3 DNA reads TGTGCCAGCAGTTACCGCGGGACCCCCTACAATGAGCAGTTCTTC. It encodes CASSYRGTPYNEQFF.

V gene TRBV28 combines with J gene TRBJ2-1; TRBD1 matches 11 bases. CDR3 size: 14 residues. The germline V gene has CDR1 MDHEN and CDR2 SYDVKM. J lost 6 bases, V lost 2 bases, and 0 bases had no gene match. In DNA, the CDR3 is TGTGCCAGCAGTTTAGGGACAGGGGGCAATGAGCAGTTCTTC. Its translation: CASSLGTGGNEQFF. Variable domain in full (rest from reference TRBV28 and TRBJ2-1): DVKVTQSSRYLVKRTGEKVFLECVQDMDHENMFWYRQDPGLGLRLIYFSYDVKMKEKGDIPEGYSVSREKKERFSLILESASTNQTSMYLCASSLGTGGNEQFFGPGTRLTVL.

The V call is TRBV18, the J call TRBJ2-2; TRBD1 aligns across 10 bases. Germline loops: CDR1 KGHSH, CDR2 LQKENI. V dropped 2 bases and J dropped 2; count of bases not matched to a gene: 5. The CDR3 is 17 residues long. DNA for the CDR3: TGTGCCAGCTCACCAACCGGGACAGGGGTAAACACCGGGGAGCTGTTTTTT. This sequence encodes CASSPTGTGVNTGELFF.

This rearrangement joins TRBV6-5 to TRBJ2-3; 8 bases agree with TRBD2. CDR3 length: 15 residues. Germline V gives CDR1 MNHEY, CDR2 SVGAGI. V lost 4 bases and J lost 4; bases outside the gene matches: 7. In DNA form, the CDR3 reads TGTGCCAGCAGTTTCAGCGGGAGTACCGCAGATACGCAGTATTTT. Protein sequence: CASSFSGSTADTQYF.